Below, 4 T cell receptor beta chains from the same sample are listed, as sequenced in a study of Tregs in tolerant kidney transplant recipients. Using immunoSEQ multiplex PCR, the repertoire was profiled, and TCRdb retains in-frame clones only, with some absent. This sample's table reports about 48,000 clones. The starting material was CD4+ T cells from blood, obtained before the transplant. These receptor sequences come from a human donor who received a combined kidney and bone marrow transplant.

In the case of this clone: The CDR3 end falls 3 residues outside the read, so it is completed with the germline J gene. The V and J genes are TRBV2 and TRBJ2-7; TRBD1 aligns across 11 bases. J was trimmed by 0 bases and V by 6 bases; bases with no gene match: 10. Per germline, CDR1 SNHLY and CDR2 FYNNEI. This CDR3 is built from 17 residues. CDR3 amino acids: CASRRQEGTGGSYEQYF. CDR3 DNA, as far as it was read: TGTGCCAGCAGACGCCAAGAGGGGACAGGGGGCTCCTACGAG.

About this clone itself: The read stops 3 residues short of the end of the CDR3; the missing end is completed from the germline J gene. The chain has TRBV6-2 or TRBV6-3 and TRBJ2-2; D is perhaps TRBD1 (5 bases). Trimming removed 0 bases from V and 6 bases from J, with 8 bases in between. Germline CDR1 is MNHEY and CDR2 is SVGEGT. The length of the CDR3 is 14 residues. CDR3: CASSYSLGPGELFF. Partial CDR3 DNA: TGTGCCAGCAGTTACTCGTTGGGGCCCGGGGAG.

Details on this clone: Read coverage stops 3 residues before the CDR3 terminus; the germline J gene supplies the remainder. V gene TRBV2 combines with J gene TRBJ1-2; D not resolved. V was trimmed by 1 base and J by 7 bases, leaving 16 bases between them. The length of the CDR3 is 15 residues. Germline CDR1 reads SNHLY; CDR2 reads FYNNEI. The CDR3 spells CASSEGTPPPSGYTF. CDR3 DNA (partial): TGTGCCAGCAGTGAAGGGACTCCACCACCCTCTGGC.

For this clone: Sequencing ends 3 residues short of the CDR3 end; the germline J gene provides the rest. The chain joins TRBV5-8 to TRBJ2-5, with TRBD1 matching 7 bases. This CDR3 spans 15 amino acids. Unmatched junction bases numbered 8, after V lost 1 base and J lost 5 bases. Germline CDR1 is SGHTS and CDR2 is YDEGEE. Incomplete CDR3 DNA: TGTGCCAGCAGCTTGTATACGACAGGGTGGGAGACC. The encoded protein is CASSLYTTGWET. From start to end, the CDR3 is CASSLYTTGWETQYF.